The 23 T cell receptor beta chains in this list originate from one sample, sequenced in a study of cytomegalovirus exposure and HLA in healthy donors. This PCR relied on a set of 60 Vbeta primers and 13 Jbeta primers. Measured with immunoSEQ multiplex PCR; TCRdb has only the in-frame clones, and not every one. The sample holds 180,000 or so clones, roughly 10% seen once. Material for sequencing was PBMCs. All receptors derive from a woman aged 25 to 39 in good health and CMV-seropositive.

The chain joins TRBV6-5 to TRBJ2-1; 10 positions match TRBD1. This CDR3 comprises 15 residues. Trimming at V came to 4 bases and at J to 6 bases, leaving 6 bases not matched to a gene. Germline-derived CDR1 and CDR2 are MNHEY and SVGAGI. CDR3 region: CASSSPGQGINEQFF. Here the CDR3 DNA reads TGTGCCAGCAGTTCTCCGGGACAGGGGATCAATGAGCAGTTCTTC.

This clone has ten or more counts. This sequence joins TRBV25-1 and TRBJ2-1; 9 bases fit TRBD2. There are 14 residues in the CDR3. V dropped 7 bases and J dropped 5; count of bases not matched to a gene: 6. Germline V lookup: CDR1 MGHDK, CDR2 SYGVNS. CDR3 bases: TGTGCCAGCACCCGGCCTAGCGGGAACAATGAGCAGTTCTTC. Amino acids: CASTRPSGNNEQFF.

The chain is built from TRBV2 and TRBJ2-2; 8 bases align to TRBD1. Germline CDR1 SNHLY, CDR2 FYNNEI. Losses at the gene ends were 10 bases for V and 3 bases for J; bases not matched to a gene: 7. The CDR3 is made up of 14 amino acids. The CDR3 nucleotides are TGTGCCAACTCGACAGGGGTGGACACCGGGGAGCTGTTTTTT. Its protein is CANSTGVDTGELFF. The full variable domain, completed using reference TRBV2 and TRBJ2-2, is EPEVTQTPSHQVTQMGQEVILRCVPISNHLYFYWYRQILGQKVEFLVSFYNNEISEKSEIFDDQFSVERPDGSNFTLKIRSTKLEDSAMYFCANSTGVDTGELFFGEGSRLTVL.

In DNA form, the CDR3 reads TGTGCCAGCAGACCCGGCAGGGGAGGGAGCCCTGAAGCTTTCTTT. Translating gives CASRPGRGGSPEAFF. This rearrangement joins TRBV6-5 to TRBJ1-1; a possible D gene is TRBD1 (6 bases). The CDR3 has 15 amino acids. Trimming took 6 bases from V and 6 from J, leaving 20 bases between them. Germline V gene sequence: CDR1 MNHEY, CDR2 SVGAGI.

This clone was seen more than once but under ten times. This chain joins TRBV19 and TRBJ2-7, with 7 nucleotides matching TRBD1. Germline V CDR1 and CDR2: LNHDA, SQIVND (reference sequence). Trimming at V came to 1 base and at J to 0 bases, leaving 6 bases not matched to a gene. The CDR3 loop spans 16 amino acids. CDR3 nucleotides: TGTGCCAGTAGTATAGCCCTACAGGGGAACTCCTACGAGCAGTACTTC. The encoded protein is CASSIALQGNSYEQYF.

J is TRBJ2-5 and V is TRBV12-5; 7 positions match TRBD1. The CDR3 extends over 13 amino acids. Germline V lookup: CDR1 LGHNT, CDR2 FRNRAP. After removal of 5 bases from V and 2 bases from J, the junction contained 2 bases not matched to a gene. The CDR3 DNA reads as TGTGCTAGTGGTCCGGACAGGCAAGAGACCCAGTACTTC. It specifies CASGPDRQETQYF.

This clone was picked up a small number of times. The rearrangement joins TRBV19 to TRBJ2-7; D not certain. The germline V gene encodes CDR1 LNHDA and CDR2 SQIVND (reference sequence). This CDR3 region has 13 residues. Trimming cost V 4 bases and J 2 bases, with 9 bases left between them. In nucleotides, the CDR3 is TGTGCCAGTAGTAACCGACTGACCTACGAGCAGTACTTC. This codes for CASSNRLTYEQYF.

This clone came up a few times. This sequence joins TRBV18 and TRBJ2-1, with a weak D call TRBD2 (5 bases). Between the trimmed V and J ends, which lost 2 bases and 8 bases, there was a span of 10 bases. The germline V gene has CDR1 KGHSH and CDR2 LQKENI. The CDR3 spans 13 residues. The CDR3 sequence is CASSPGHGDEQFF. The CDR3 DNA reads as TGTGCCAGCTCACCAGGCCACGGGGATGAGCAGTTCTTC. Filled out from reference TRBV18 and TRBJ2-1, the complete variable domain reads NAGVMQNPRHLVRRRGQEARLRCSPMKGHSHVYWYRQLPEEGLKFMVYLQKENIIDESGMPKERFSAEFPKEGPSILRIQQVVRGDSAAYFCASSPGHGDEQFFGPGTRLTVL.

Comment on this clone: At one boundary the junction diverges from the germline segment, which might be a read error. This sample includes further DNA sequences coding for the same CDR3. The chain employs TRBV2 and TRBJ1-2; tentative D call: TRBD1 (6 bases). The germline V gene has CDR1 SNHLY and CDR2 FYNNEI. The CDR3 length is 12 residues. The CDR3 here is CASNTGIYGYTF. The CDR3 DNA reads as TGTGCAAGCAACACAGGGATCTATGGCTACACCTTC.

This clone was detected a few times. The CDR3 region has the DNA TGCGCCAGCAGCTCCGGGACTAACCAAAGGGAGCAGTTCTTC. Translating gives CASSSGTNQREQFF. This chain connects TRBV5-1 to TRBJ2-1; 7 positions match TRBD2. The CDR3 consists of 14 residues. The trim removed 3 bases at V and 10 bases at J, leaving 10 bases unmatched. Germline V gene sequence: CDR1 SGHRS, CDR2 YFSETQ.

The chain uses TRBV5-1 and TRBJ2-5, with D possibly TRBD2 on 5 matching bases. V was pared by 4 bases and J by 3 bases, with 13 bases between. The CDR3 covers 14 residues. Germline V CDR1 and CDR2: SGHRS, YFSETQ. The CDR3 sequence is CASSLAIPKETQYF. The CDR3 nucleotides are TGCGCCAGCAGCCTAGCAATTCCCAAAGAGACCCAGTACTTC.

The chain combines TRBV6-4 with TRBJ1-2, with TRBD1 matching over 9 bases. In germline, CDR1 is MRHNA, CDR2 SNTAGT. The ends lost 6 bases at V and 8 bases at J; junction bases unmatched: 4. The CDR3 covers 12 residues. Here the CDR3 DNA reads TGTGCCAGCAGCGGGACAGGGAAGGGCTACACCTTC. Its protein product is CASSGTGKGYTF.

J is TRBJ1-1 and V is TRBV15; 9 bases align to TRBD1. Germline CDR1 is LNHNV and CDR2 is YYDKDF (reference sequence). The V segment lost 5 bases and the J segment 3 bases; nucleotides outside the gene matches: 7. This CDR3 contains 15 residues. The CDR3 nucleotides read TGTGCCACCAGCGGGACAGGGTTGGGGGACACTGAAGCTTTCTTT. Protein product: CATSGTGLGDTEAFF. The whole variable domain, remainder taken from reference TRBV15 and TRBJ1-1, is DAMVIQNPRYQVTQFGKPVTLSCSQTLNHNVMYWYQQKSSQAPKLLFHYYDKDFNNEADTPDNFQSRRPNTSFCFLDIRSPGLGDTAMYLCATSGTGLGDTEAFFGQGTRLTVV.

The table lists this clone with a few counts. The V gene is TRBV13, the J gene TRBJ2-7, with D maybe TRBD2 (6 bases). Per germline, CDR1 PRHDT and CDR2 FYEKMQ (reference sequence). The CDR3 has 13 residues. Trimming took 5 bases from V and 7 from J, leaving 15 bases between them. CDR3 sequence reads: CASSLRDWREQYF. CDR3 in DNA: TGTGCCAGCAGCCTGAGGGACTGGAGGGAGCAGTACTTC. Using reference TRBV13 and TRBJ2-7 for the parts outside the CDR3, the full variable domain is AAGVIQSPRHLIKEKRETATLKCYPIPRHDTVYWYQQGPGQDPQFLISFYEKMQSDKGSIPDRFSAQQFSDYHSELNMSSLELGDSALYFCASSLRDWREQYFGPGTRLTVT.

The CDR3 coding sequence is TGTGCCAGACTAGCGGGAGCCGTATCCCGGGGGGGGGCCAACGTCCTGACTTTC. It encodes CARLAGAVSRGGANVLTF. The gene calls are TRBV27 and TRBJ2-6; TRBD2 aligns across 11 bases. The CDR3 totals 18 residues. V was pared by 9 bases and J by 4 bases, with 14 bases of the junction left unmatched. Looked up from germline, CDR1 is MNHEY and CDR2 is SMNVEV (reference sequence). The full variable domain, completed using reference TRBV27 and TRBJ2-6, is EAQVTQNPRYLITVTGKKLTVTCSQNMNHEYMSWYRQDPGLGLRQIYYSMNVEVTDKGDVPEGYKVSRKEKRNFPLILESPSPNQTSLYFCARLAGAVSRGGANVLTFGAGSRLTVL.

CDR3 sequence reads: CASSQFRSGEDTQYF. The CDR3 DNA reads TGTGCCAGCAGCCAATTCCGGTCTGGAGAGGATACGCAGTATTTT. The chain employs TRBV14 and TRBJ2-3; D gene uncertain. CDR3 length equals 15 residues. CDR1 and CDR2 from the germline V gene are SGHDN and FVKESK. V was shortened by 2 bases and J by 6 bases, with 15 bases between the two germline ends.

This chain uses TRBV5-5 with TRBJ1-2; D perhaps matches TRBD1 (5 bases). The V gene's germline CDR1 is SGHKS and CDR2 YYEKEE (reference sequence). V was trimmed by 4 bases and J by 3 bases, leaving 19 bases between them. This CDR3 is built from 16 residues. CDR3 coding DNA: TGTGCCAGCAGCCCCAGGCGGGGACTGGGCTACTATGGCTACACCTTC. Its translation is CASSPRRGLGYYGYTF.

The chain couples TRBV29-1 to TRBJ2-7; maybe TRBD2 (7 bases). Germline assignment: CDR1 SQVTM and CDR2 ANQGSEA. This CDR3 has 13 amino acids. V was clipped by 5 bases and J by 4 bases, with 15 bases between them. CDR3 DNA: TGCAGCGTTAGTGGGGGGGCTTTATACGAGCAGTACTTC. Translated, it gives CSVSGGALYEQYF.

This clone came up a few times. This sequence joins TRBV5-1 and TRBJ1-1; no clear D. The germline V gene encodes CDR1 SGHRS and CDR2 YFSETQ. V was shortened by 2 bases and J by 1 base, with 15 bases between the two germline ends. There are 16 residues in the CDR3. In DNA form, the CDR3 reads TGCGCCAGCAGCTTCCGGGCGGGTGCAAGGAACACTGAAGCTTTCTTT. Translation gives CASSFRAGARNTEAFF. The whole variable domain, remainder taken from reference TRBV5-1 and TRBJ1-1, is KAGVTQTPRYLIKTRGQQVTLSCSPISGHRSVSWYQQTPGQGLQFLFEYFSETQRNKGNFPGRFSGRQFSNSRSEMNVSTLELGDSALYLCASSFRAGARNTEAFFGQGTRLTVV.

This sequence joins TRBV6-6 and TRBJ1-4; possible D gene TRBD1, 6 bases. V lost 6 bases to trimming and J lost 7 bases, with 15 bases between them. The CDR3 is 14 residues long. Per germline, CDR1 MNHNY and CDR2 SVGAGI (reference sequence). CDR3 region: CASRPQGMGEKLFF. As DNA, the CDR3 is TGTGCCAGCAGACCCCAGGGGATGGGTGAAAAACTGTTTTTT.

In its sample, this clone was seen a few times. The genes are TRBV9 and TRBJ2-7; TRBD2 agrees at 15 bases. The length of the CDR3 is 16 residues. The V gene end was trimmed by 4 bases and the J gene end by 3 bases; junction bases not matched to a gene: 5. CDR1 and CDR2 (germline): SGDLS, YYNGEE. Here the CDR3 reads CASSPRTSGGGYEQYF. The CDR3 bases are TGTGCCAGCAGCCCACGGACTAGCGGGGGGGGCTACGAGCAGTACTTC.

This clone occurred a few times. The genes are TRBV6-5 and TRBJ1-4; the D gene is possibly TRBD1 (6 bases). Germline loops: CDR1 MNHEY, CDR2 SVGAGI. The CDR3 totals 14 residues. V shed 5 bases and J shed 2 bases, with 9 bases lying between them. CDR3 sequence: CASSRTGTNEKLFF. DNA of the CDR3: TGTGCCAGCAGTCGTACAGGGACTAATGAAAAACTGTTTTTT.

This clone came up a few times. V gene TRBV2 combines with J gene TRBJ2-7; D perhaps matches TRBD2 (7 bases). V was cut by 6 bases and J by 2 bases, with 14 bases left in between. Looked up from germline, CDR1 is SNHLY and CDR2 is FYNNEI. This CDR3 comprises 14 residues. The CDR3 nucleotides read TGTGCCAGCAGAAAAGGGGGGGGAACCTACGAGCAGTACTTC. As protein: CASRKGGGTYEQYF.